This T cell receptor (beta chain) was recovered during a study of post-analysis software for immune sequencing data. Notes on the study in general: About five TRBV segments (TRBV5-6, TRBV5-1 and TRBV20-1 among them) occurred more frequently in patients than in controls.

Concerning this clonotype: Its cognate antigen is unknown. Its ends do not fully match the called genes, so a read error is possible.

Unique molecular identifiers featured in each of the TCR beta cDNA libraries. When about 1 to 11 million T cells were used, they gave a few hundred thousand cDNA molecules. Via MiXCR, TCRdb re-called the PCR reads, giving one row per CDR3 protein. The sample lists 700,000 to 800,000 distinct CDR3 sequences; 30% were seen once. CDR1 SGHVS and CDR2 FQNEAQ come from the germline V gene. The CDR3 sequence is 16 residues long. The chain is built from TRBV7-8 and TRBJ2-1; D possibly corresponds to TRBD2 (5 bases). The receptor's source is a girl aged 10-17 years with multiple sclerosis. Sequenced sample: blood. CDR3 in amino acids: CASSFARVGGYNERFF. CDR3 sequence (DNA): TGTGCCAGCAGCTTCGCCCGGGTTGGAGGTTACAATGAGCGGTTCTTC.